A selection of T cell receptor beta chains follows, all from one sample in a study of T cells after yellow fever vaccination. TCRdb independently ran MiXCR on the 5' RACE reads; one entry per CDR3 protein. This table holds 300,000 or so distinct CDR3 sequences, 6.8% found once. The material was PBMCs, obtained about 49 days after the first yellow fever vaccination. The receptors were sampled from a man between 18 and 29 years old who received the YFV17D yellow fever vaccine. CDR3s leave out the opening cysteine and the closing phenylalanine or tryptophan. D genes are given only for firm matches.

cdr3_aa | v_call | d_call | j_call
ASTQLGRMSQGQF | TRBV12-3/TRBV12-4 | . | TRBJ2-1
ASRGQSYLTGELF | TRBV6-1 | TRBD1 | TRBJ2-2
ASSFRTGSKHTGELF | TRBV7-2 | TRBD1 | TRBJ2-2
ASSHSPGQGANEQF | TRBV7-9 | TRBD1 | TRBJ2-1
ASSAGTGIDEQF | TRBV5-1 | TRBD1 | TRBJ2-1
ASSLGDRDFDEQF | TRBV7-2 | TRBD1 | TRBJ2-1
ANCRRDEHEQY | TRBV23-1 | . | TRBJ2-7
ASSYGVRTKNIQY | TRBV6-5 | . | TRBJ2-4
ASSYLTRQETQY | TRBV7-2 | . | TRBJ2-5
ASSQDLPGKDNEQF | TRBV4-3 | . | TRBJ2-1
ASSLTASGYNEQF | TRBV7-2 | TRBD2 | TRBJ2-1
ATSRKPGLAGRSTDTQY | TRBV15 | TRBD2 | TRBJ2-3
ASSPPGSWNTEAF | TRBV18 | . | TRBJ1-1
ASSRTTDGNTIY | TRBV6-1 | . | TRBJ1-3
TFSLPTGADIAKNIQY | TRBV12-3/TRBV12-4 | TRBD1 | TRBJ2-4
ASSQVPGGTEAF | TRBV3-1 | . | TRBJ1-1
ASSLAGGEREQY | TRBV7-9 | TRBD2 | TRBJ2-7
SVVMGEMEAF | TRBV29-1 | . | TRBJ1-1
ASSQEGRTNTEAF | TRBV4-3 | . | TRBJ1-1
ASSQDPTYEQY | TRBV4-3 | . | TRBJ2-7
ATSDVGQSDSRNEQF | TRBV24-1 | . | TRBJ2-1
SAQRQDAGSEQF | TRBV20-1 | . | TRBJ2-1
ASSIARRATGELF | TRBV19 | . | TRBJ2-2
ASSFGGPAGTDTQY | TRBV7-2 | . | TRBJ2-3
SVEDSGKLF | TRBV29-1 | . | TRBJ1-4
SAPPEYGYT | TRBV20-1 | . | TRBJ1-2
SALFGTEAF | TRBV20-1 | . | TRBJ1-1
ASSPGGSPTGTQY | TRBV19 | TRBD2 | TRBJ2-3
ASSEYDTRWNSPLH | TRBV2 | . | TRBJ1-6
SVEDPTRVEQF | TRBV29-1 | . | TRBJ2-1
ASSVDRFPSYEQY | TRBV12-3/TRBV12-4 | . | TRBJ2-7
ATEGGWGTDTQY | TRBV24-1 | . | TRBJ2-3
ASGGNRGDTEAF | TRBV6-2/TRBV6-3 | TRBD1 | TRBJ1-1
ASSFSSELGNTEAF | TRBV5-1 | . | TRBJ1-1
ASSRQSTDTQY | TRBV6-2/TRBV6-3 | . | TRBJ2-3